This T cell receptor beta chain was recorded in a study of blood T cells in healthy people across ages. Then a second PCR, running roughly 7 to 11 cycles, was carried out with a sample-barcoded 5' primer and a J-beta primer mix. TCRdb reanalysed the 5' RACE reads using MiXCR and keeps one entry per CDR3 protein. This table has approximately 780,000 distinct CDR3 sequences, roughly 24% appearing once. This clonotype appeared a single time. The germline V gene encodes CDR1 DFQATT and CDR2 SNEGSKA (reference sequence). Trimming shortened V by 3 bases and J by 4 bases, and 16 bases separated the two germline ends. The CDR3 length is 14 residues. This sample also belongs to another study, concerning T cells of mothers and their children.

The rearrangement links TRBV20-1 to TRBJ2-7; D could derive from TRBD1 or TRBD2 (6 bases each). Sequences were obtained from blood. The source of this sequence is a boy between 10 and 17 years old in good health. CDR3 nucleotides: TGCAGTGCTAGGGGACCCCGGGGGCATTACGAGCAGTACTTC. Translated, it gives CSARGPRGHYEQYF.